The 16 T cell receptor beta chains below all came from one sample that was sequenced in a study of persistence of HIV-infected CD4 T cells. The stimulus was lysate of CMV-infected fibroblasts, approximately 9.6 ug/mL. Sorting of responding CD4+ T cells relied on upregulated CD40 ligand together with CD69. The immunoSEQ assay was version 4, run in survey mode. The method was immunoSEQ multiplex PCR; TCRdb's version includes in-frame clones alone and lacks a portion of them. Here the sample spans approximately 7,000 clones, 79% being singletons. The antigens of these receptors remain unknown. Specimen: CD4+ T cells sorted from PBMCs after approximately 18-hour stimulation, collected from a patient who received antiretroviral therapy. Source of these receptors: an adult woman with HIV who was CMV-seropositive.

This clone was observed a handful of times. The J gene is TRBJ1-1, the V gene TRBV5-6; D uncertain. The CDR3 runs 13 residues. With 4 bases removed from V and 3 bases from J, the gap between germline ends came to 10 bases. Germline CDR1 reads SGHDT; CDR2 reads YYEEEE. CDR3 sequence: CASSPGSHTEAFF. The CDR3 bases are TGTGCCAGCAGCCCTGGGAGTCACACTGAAGCTTTCTTT.

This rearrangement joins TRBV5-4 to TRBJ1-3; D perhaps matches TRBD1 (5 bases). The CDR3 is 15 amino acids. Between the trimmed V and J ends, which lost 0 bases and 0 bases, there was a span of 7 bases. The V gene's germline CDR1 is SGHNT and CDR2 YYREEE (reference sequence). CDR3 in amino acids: CASSLGGTSGNTIYF. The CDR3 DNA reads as TGTGCCAGCAGCTTGGGGGGCACCTCTGGAAACACCATATATTTT.

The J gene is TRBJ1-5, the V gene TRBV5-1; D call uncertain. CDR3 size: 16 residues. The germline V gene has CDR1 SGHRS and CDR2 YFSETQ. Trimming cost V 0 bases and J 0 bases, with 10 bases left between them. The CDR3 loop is CASSLGSDYSNQPQHF. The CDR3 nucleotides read TGCGCCAGCAGCTTGGGCTCGGATTATAGCAATCAGCCCCAGCATTTT.

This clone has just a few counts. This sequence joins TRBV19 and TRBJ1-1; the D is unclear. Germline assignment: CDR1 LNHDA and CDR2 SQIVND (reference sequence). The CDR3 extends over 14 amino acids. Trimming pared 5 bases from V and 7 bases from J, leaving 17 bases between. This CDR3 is CASSVLKQGSEAFF. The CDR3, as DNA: TGTGCCAGTAGTGTCCTCAAACAAGGCAGTGAAGCTTTCTTT.

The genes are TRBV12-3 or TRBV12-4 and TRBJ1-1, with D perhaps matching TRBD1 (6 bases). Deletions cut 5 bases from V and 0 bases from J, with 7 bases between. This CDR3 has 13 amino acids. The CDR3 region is CASSRQVNTEAFF. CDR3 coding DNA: TGTGCCAGCAGTCGACAGGTGAACACTGAAGCTTTCTTT.

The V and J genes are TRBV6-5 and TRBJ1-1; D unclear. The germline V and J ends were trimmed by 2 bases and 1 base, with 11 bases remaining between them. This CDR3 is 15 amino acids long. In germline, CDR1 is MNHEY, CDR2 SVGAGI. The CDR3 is CASSYGNLRNTEAFF. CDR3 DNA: TGTGCCAGCAGTTACGGAAACTTAAGGAACACTGAAGCTTTCTTT.

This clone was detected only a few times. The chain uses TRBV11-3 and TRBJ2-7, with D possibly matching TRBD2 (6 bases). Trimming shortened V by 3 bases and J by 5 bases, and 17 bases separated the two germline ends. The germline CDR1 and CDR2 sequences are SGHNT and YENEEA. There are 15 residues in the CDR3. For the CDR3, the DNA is TGTGCCAGCAGCTTCAACGGTGGGGGACTGAACGAGCAGTACTTC. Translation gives CASSFNGGGLNEQYF.

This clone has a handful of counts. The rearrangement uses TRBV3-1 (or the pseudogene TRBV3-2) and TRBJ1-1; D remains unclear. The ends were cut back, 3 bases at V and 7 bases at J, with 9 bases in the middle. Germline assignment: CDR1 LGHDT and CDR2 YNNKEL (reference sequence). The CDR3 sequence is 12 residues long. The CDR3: CASSHGVSEAFF. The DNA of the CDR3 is TGTGCCAGCAGCCACGGAGTAAGTGAAGCTTTCTTT.

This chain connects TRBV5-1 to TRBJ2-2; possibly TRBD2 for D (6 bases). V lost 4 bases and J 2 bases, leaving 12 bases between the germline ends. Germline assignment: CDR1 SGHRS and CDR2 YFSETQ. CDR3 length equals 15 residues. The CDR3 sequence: CASSRRGTNTGELFF. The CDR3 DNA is TGCGCCAGCAGCCGGAGGGGAACAAACACCGGGGAGCTGTTTTTT.

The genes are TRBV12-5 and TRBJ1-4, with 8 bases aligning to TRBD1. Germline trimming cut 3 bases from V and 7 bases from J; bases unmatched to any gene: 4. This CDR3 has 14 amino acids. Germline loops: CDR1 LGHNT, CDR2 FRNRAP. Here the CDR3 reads CASGFGQGGEKLFF. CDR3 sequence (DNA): TGTGCTAGTGGTTTCGGACAGGGTGGTGAAAAACTGTTTTTT.

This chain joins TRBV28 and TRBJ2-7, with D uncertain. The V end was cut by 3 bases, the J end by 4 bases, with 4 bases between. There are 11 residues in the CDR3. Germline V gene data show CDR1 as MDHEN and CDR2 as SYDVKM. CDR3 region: CASSFSYEQYF. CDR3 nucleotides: TGTGCCAGCAGTTTTAGTTACGAGCAGTACTTC.

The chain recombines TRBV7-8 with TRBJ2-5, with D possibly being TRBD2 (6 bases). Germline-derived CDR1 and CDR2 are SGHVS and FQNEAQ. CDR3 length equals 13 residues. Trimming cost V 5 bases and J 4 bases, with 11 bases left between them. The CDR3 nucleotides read TGTGCCAGCAGCCTCGGGAGTGGAGAGACCCAGTACTTC. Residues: CASSLGSGETQYF.

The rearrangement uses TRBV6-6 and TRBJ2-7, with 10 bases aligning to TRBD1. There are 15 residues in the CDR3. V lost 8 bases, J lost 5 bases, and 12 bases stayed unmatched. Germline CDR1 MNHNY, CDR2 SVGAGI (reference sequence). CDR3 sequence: CASGTGVRISDEQYF. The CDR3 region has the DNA TGTGCCAGCGGGACAGGGGTTCGGATTTCGGACGAGCAGTACTTC.

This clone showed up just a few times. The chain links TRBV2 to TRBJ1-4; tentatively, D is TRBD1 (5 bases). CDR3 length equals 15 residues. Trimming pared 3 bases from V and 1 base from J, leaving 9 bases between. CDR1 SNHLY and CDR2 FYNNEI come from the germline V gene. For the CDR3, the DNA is TGTGCCAGCAGTGAGTGGAGGGGAACTAATGAAAAACTGTTTTTT. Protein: CASSEWRGTNEKLFF.

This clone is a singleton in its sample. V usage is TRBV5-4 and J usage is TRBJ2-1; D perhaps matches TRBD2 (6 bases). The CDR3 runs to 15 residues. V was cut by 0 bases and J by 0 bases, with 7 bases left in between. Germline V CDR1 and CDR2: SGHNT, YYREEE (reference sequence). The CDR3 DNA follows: TGTGCCAGCAGCTTGGACGGGGGCTCCTACAATGAGCAGTTCTTC. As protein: CASSLDGGSYNEQFF.

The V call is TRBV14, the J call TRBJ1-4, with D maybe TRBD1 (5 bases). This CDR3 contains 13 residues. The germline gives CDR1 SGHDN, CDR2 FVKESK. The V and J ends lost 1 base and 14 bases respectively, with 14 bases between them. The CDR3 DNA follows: TGTGCCAGCAGCCAAGCCAGGGATGTAGGGCTGTTTTTT. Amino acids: CASSQARDVGLFF.